This T cell receptor (beta chain) was captured by sequencing in a study of blood T cells in healthy people across ages. Comments on this clonotype: The antigen remains undetermined.

Regarding the study as a whole: It was found that TCR beta diversity correlated strongly with the percentage of naive T cells. The long-lived group displayed more naive CD4+ cells, plus higher diversity, than the aged donors did. Estimated diversity, derived from one million T cells, was regarded as an underestimate.

Germline V gives CDR1 MNHEY, CDR2 SMNVEV (reference sequence). This CDR3 is 17 amino acids long. Trimming at V came to 4 bases and at J to 4 bases, leaving 10 bases not matched to a gene. Primed by a sample-barcoded 5' primer and a J-beta primer mix, a second PCR proceeded for about 6 to 11 cycles. Tags on each cDNA molecule came from a template-switch adaptor with 12 random nucleotides. TCRdb fed the 5' RACE reads into MiXCR, producing one record per CDR3 protein. The table lists 800,000 or so distinct CDR3 sequences, 25% of them singletons. These same records also appear under a second study, on T cells of mothers and their children.

Specimen: blood. The chain carries TRBV27 and TRBJ1-1; 12 bases are shared with TRBD1. The clonotype originates from a boy aged 10-17 years in good health. The CDR3: CASSSRGTGGAFTEAFF. For the CDR3, the DNA is TGTGCCAGCAGTTCCCGCGGGACAGGGGGCGCGTTCACTGAAGCTTTCTTT.